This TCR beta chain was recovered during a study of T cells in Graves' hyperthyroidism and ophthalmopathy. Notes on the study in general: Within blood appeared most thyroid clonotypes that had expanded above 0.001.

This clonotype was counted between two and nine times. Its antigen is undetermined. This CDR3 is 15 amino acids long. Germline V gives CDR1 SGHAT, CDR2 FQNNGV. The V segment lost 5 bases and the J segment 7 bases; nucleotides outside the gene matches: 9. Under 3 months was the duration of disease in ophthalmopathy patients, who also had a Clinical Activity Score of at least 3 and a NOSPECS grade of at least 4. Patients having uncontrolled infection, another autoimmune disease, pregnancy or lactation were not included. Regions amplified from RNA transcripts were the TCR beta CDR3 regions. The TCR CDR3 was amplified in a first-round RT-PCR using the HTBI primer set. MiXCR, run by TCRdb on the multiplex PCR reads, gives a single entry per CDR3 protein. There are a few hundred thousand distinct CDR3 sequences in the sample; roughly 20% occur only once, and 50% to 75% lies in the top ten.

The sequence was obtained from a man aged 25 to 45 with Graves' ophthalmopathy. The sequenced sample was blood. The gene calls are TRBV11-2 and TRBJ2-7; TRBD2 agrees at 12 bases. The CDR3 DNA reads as TGTGCCAGCAGCGATAGGACTAGCGGGAAAGGGGAGCAGTACTTC. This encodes CASSDRTSGKGEQYF.